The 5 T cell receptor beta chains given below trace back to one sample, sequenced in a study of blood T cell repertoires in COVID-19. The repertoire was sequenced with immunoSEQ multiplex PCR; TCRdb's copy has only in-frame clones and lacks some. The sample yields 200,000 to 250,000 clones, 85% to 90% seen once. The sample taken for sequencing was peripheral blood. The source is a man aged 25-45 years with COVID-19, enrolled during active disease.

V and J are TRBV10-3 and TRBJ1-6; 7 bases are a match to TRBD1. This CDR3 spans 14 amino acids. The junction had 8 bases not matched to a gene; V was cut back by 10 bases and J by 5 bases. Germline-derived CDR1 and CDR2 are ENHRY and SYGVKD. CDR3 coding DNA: TGTGCCACCCTGAGGGACAGAGATAATTCACCCCTCCACTTT. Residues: CATLRDRDNSPLHF.

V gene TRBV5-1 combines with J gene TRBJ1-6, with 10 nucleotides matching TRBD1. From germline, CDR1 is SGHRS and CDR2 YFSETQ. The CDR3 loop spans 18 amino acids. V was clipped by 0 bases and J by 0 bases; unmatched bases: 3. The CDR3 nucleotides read TGCGCCAGCAGCTTGGCATGGACAGGGGGCTCCTATAATTCACCCCTCCACTTT. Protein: CASSLAWTGGSYNSPLHF.

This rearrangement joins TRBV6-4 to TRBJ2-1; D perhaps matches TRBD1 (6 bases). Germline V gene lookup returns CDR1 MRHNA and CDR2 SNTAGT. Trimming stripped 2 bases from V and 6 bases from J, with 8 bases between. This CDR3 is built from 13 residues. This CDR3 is CASSDEQGNEQFF. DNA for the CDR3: TGTGCCAGCAGTGACGAACAGGGCAATGAGCAGTTCTTC.

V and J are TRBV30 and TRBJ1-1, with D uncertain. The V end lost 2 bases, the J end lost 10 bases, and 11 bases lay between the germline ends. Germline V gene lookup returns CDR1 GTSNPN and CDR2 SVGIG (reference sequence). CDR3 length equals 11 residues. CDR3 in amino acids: CAWSPTVGAFF. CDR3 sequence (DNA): TGTGCCTGGAGTCCGACTGTCGGAGCTTTCTTT.

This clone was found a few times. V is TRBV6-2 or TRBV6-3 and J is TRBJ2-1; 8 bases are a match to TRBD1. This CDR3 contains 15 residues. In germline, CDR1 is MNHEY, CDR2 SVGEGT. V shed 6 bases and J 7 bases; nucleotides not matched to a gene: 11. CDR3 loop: CASSPPGRGLNEQFF. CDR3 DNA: TGTGCCAGCAGCCCCCCCGGCAGGGGGCTTAATGAGCAGTTCTTC.